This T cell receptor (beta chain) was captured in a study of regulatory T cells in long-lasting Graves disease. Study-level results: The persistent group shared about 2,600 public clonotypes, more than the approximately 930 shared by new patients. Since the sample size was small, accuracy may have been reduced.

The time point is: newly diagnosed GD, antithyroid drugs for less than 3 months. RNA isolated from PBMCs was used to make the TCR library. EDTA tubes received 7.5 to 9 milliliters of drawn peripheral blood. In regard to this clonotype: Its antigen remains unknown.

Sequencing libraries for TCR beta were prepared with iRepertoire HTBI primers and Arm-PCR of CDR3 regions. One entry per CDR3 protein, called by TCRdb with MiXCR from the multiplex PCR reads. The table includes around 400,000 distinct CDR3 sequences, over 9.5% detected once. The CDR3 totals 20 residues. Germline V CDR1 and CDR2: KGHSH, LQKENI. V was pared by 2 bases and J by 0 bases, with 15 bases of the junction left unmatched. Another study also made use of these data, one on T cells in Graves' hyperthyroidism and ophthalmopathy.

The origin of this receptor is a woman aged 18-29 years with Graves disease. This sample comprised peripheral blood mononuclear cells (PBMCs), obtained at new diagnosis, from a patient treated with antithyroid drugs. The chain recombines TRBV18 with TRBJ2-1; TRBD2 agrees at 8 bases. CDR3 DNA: TGTGCCAGCTCACCATCTCCGTTTCGAGCGGGGGCCAACTCCTACAATGAGCAGTTCTTC. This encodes CASSPSPFRAGANSYNEQFF.